This T cell receptor (beta chain) originates from a study of early stage breast cancer tumors. Study at large: Most invasive tumors, about 75% of the 16, were ER+/PR+/HER2-. General study results and limits: Blood repertoires resembled normal breast more than tumor. Enriched TCRB sequences shared across patients were mostly commonly generated sequences. Chain pairing and CD4, CD8 or FOXP3 expression were not captured.

Clones were sequenced by immunoSEQ multiplex PCR, and TCRdb holds only the in-frame ones, with some missing. This table has tens of thousands of clones, just over 90% appearing once. On this clone itself: What it binds is unknown.

The source material was blood. The receptor's source is a person between 65 and 79 years old with breast cancer.

CDR3 sequence reads: CASSAWGTGSQPQHF. CDR3 nucleotides: TGTGCCAGCAGTGCTTGGGGGACAGGGTCTCAGCCCCAGCATTTT. The rearrangement links TRBV7-9 to TRBJ1-5; 9 positions match TRBD1. After removal of 6 bases from V and 6 bases from J, the junction contained 9 bases not matched to a gene. The CDR3 runs 15 residues. In germline, CDR1 is SEHNR, CDR2 FQNEAQ (reference sequence). Together with reference TRBV7-9 and TRBJ1-5, the CDR3 gives the full variable domain: DTGVSQNPRHKITKRGQNVTFRCDPISEHNRLYWYRQTLGQGPEFLTYFQNEAQLEKSRLLSDRFSAERPKGSFSTLEIQRTEQGDSAMYLCASSAWGTGSQPQHFGDGTRLSIL.